A single sample is the source of the 16 T cell receptor beta chains below, sequenced in a study of blood T cell repertoires in COVID-19. Produced via immunoSEQ multiplex PCR; TCRdb's table is partial and in-frame only. The sample records 50,000 to 65,000 clones, 70% to 90% being singletons. Sequencing was done on a sample of peripheral blood. Receptors were obtained from a man aged 50 to 60 with active COVID-19.

This chain links TRBV7-9 with TRBJ2-7, with 7 bases identical to TRBD2. This CDR3 contains 13 residues. V lost 5 bases and J lost 5; bases outside the gene matches: 6. Germline values: CDR1 SEHNR, CDR2 FQNEAQ (reference sequence). CDR3 sequence reads: CASSRGEGDEQYF. In DNA form, the CDR3 reads TGTGCCAGCAGCCGGGGGGAAGGGGACGAGCAGTACTTC.

The gene calls are TRBV18 and TRBJ2-4, with D possibly matching TRBD2 (6 bases). Trimming pared 0 bases from V and 5 bases from J, leaving 17 bases between. The germline V gene encodes CDR1 KGHSH and CDR2 LQKENI. The CDR3 has 17 amino acids. The CDR3 here is CASSPPVLGGAQNIQYF. CDR3 nucleotide sequence: TGTGCCAGCTCACCACCGGTGTTAGGAGGGGCTCAAAACATTCAGTACTTC.

The chain carries TRBV6-6 and TRBJ2-1; TRBD2 aligns across 8 bases. Germline loops: CDR1 MNHNY, CDR2 SVGAGI (reference sequence). The CDR3 is made up of 14 amino acids. Losses at the gene ends were 6 bases for V and 9 bases for J; bases not matched to a gene: 10. The CDR3 spells CASRDGGGASEQFF. As DNA, the CDR3 is TGTGCCAGCAGGGACGGGGGGGGCGCGAGTGAGCAGTTCTTC.

The rearrangement uses TRBV12-3 or TRBV12-4 and TRBJ2-7; D is uncertain. The ends were cut back, 0 bases at V and 3 bases at J, with 6 bases in the middle. This CDR3 is built from 13 residues. CDR3 region: CASSLAIFYEQYF. The CDR3 DNA reads TGTGCCAGCAGTTTAGCAATCTTCTACGAGCAGTACTTC.

The count of this clone is one. The V call is TRBV3-1 (or the pseudogene TRBV3-2), the J call TRBJ2-2; no clear D. Germline CDR1 LGHDT, CDR2 YNNKEL (reference sequence). V was pared by 4 bases and J by 7 bases, with 16 bases between. The CDR3 spans 15 residues. The CDR3 coding sequence is TGTGCCAGCAGCCCCCCCATTGGCTCGGGCGGGGAGCTGTTTTTT. It translates to CASSPPIGSGGELFF.

The J gene is TRBJ2-1, the V gene TRBV6-1; perhaps TRBD1 as D (5 bases). The germline V gene encodes CDR1 MNHNS and CDR2 SASEGT. The CDR3 totals 14 residues. Trimming cost V 2 bases and J 7 bases, with 12 bases left between them. The CDR3 nucleotides are TGTGCCAGCAGTGAACGGCCAGGGCCGAATGAGCAGTTCTTC. It codes for CASSERPGPNEQFF.

The V and J genes are TRBV18 and TRBJ2-7, with TRBD2 matching over 7 bases. This CDR3 region has 13 residues. Germline CDR1 KGHSH, CDR2 LQKENI. Trimming cost V 0 bases and J 4 bases; bases outside gene matches: 0. The CDR3 region has the DNA TGTGCCAGCTCACCACCTAGCGGGTACGAGCAGTACTTC. Amino acids: CASSPPSGYEQYF.

The chain links TRBV10-1 to TRBJ2-3; D is possibly TRBD2 (5 bases). CDR1 is WNHNN and CDR2 is SYGVQD in the germline V gene (reference sequence). The V end was cut by 6 bases, the J end by 8 bases, with 9 bases between. The CDR3 runs 11 residues. The CDR3 sequence: CASRPSSTQYF. The CDR3 nucleotides are TGCGCCAGCAGACCTAGCTCTACGCAGTATTTT.

This clone is a singleton in its sample. The chain joins TRBV5-5 to TRBJ1-3; 7 bases line up with TRBD1. Germline CDR1 reads SGHKS; CDR2 reads YYEKEE (reference sequence). The CDR3 is 17 amino acids. V lost 4 bases to trimming and J lost 0 bases; unmatched junction nucleotides: 10. The CDR3 DNA sequence: TGTGCCAGCAGCGAACCTCCGGGACAGCCCTCTGGAAACACCATATATTTT. Its protein is CASSEPPGQPSGNTIYF.

The chain links TRBV5-6 to TRBJ1-1; weak D call: TRBD1 (6 bases). This CDR3 contains 15 residues. CDR1 and CDR2 (germline): SGHDT, YYEEEE. The V end lost 0 bases, the J end lost 4 bases, and 13 bases lay between the germline ends. The CDR3 nucleotides are TGTGCCAGCAGCTTGGAGACAGGCCGGGGCACTGAAGCTTTCTTT. Translation: CASSLETGRGTEAFF.

The gene calls are TRBV6-4 and TRBJ2-2, with 15 bases that match TRBD2. From germline, CDR1 is MRHNA and CDR2 SNTAGT. V trimming: 5 bases; J trimming: 0 bases; junction bases outside the gene matches: 7. The CDR3 is 19 residues long. In nucleotides, the CDR3 is TGTGCCAGCAGTCAGGGACTAGCGGGGGGTCCAGCGAACACCGGGGAGCTGTTTTTT. It specifies CASSQGLAGGPANTGELFF.

The rearrangement uses TRBV29-1 and TRBJ2-1; TRBD2 matches at 11 bases. The ends lost 6 bases at V and 15 bases at J; junction bases unmatched: 13. Germline V lookup: CDR1 SQVTM, CDR2 ANQGSEA. The CDR3 sequence is 13 residues long. This CDR3 reads CSVMGSGGASGFF. The CDR3 region has the DNA TGCAGCGTAATGGGTAGCGGGGGGGCCAGTGGGTTCTTC.

The chain joins TRBV7-2 to TRBJ1-5, with D hard to call. Germline V gene data show CDR1 as SGHTA and CDR2 as FQGNSA. V lost 5 bases to trimming and J lost 4 bases, with 12 bases between them. The CDR3 totals 14 residues. The CDR3 loop is CASSLISENQPQHF. As DNA, the CDR3 is TGTGCCAGCAGCCTCATCTCGGAGAATCAGCCCCAGCATTTT.

The chain links TRBV9 to TRBJ2-3, with TRBD1 matching over 10 bases. The CDR3 is 15 residues long. Germline CDR1 and CDR2: SGDLS and YYNGEE. V shed 3 bases, J shed 8 bases, and the junction held 9 bases outside the gene matches. The DNA for the CDR3 is TGTGCCAGCAGCGGCTCGGGACAGGGGTTAGGTACGCAGTATTTT. It encodes CASSGSGQGLGTQYF.

The gene calls are TRBV7-9 and TRBJ1-6, with 9 bases fitting TRBD1. Germline CDR1 is SEHNR and CDR2 is FQNEAQ (reference sequence). The length of the CDR3 is 16 residues. Unmatched junction bases numbered 13, after V lost 8 bases and J lost 8 bases. CDR3 residues: CASVPYTGGADSPLHF. CDR3 bases: TGTGCCAGCGTCCCCTATACAGGGGGCGCCGATTCACCCCTCCACTTT.

V is TRBV4-2 and J is TRBJ2-3, with TRBD2 identical over 13 bases. Germline CDR1 LGHNA, CDR2 YNFKEQ. With 0 bases clipped from V and 4 bases from J, the junction kept 10 bases outside the gene matches. The CDR3 totals 19 residues. The CDR3 spells CASSQDGTSGVKKADTQYF. CDR3 sequence (DNA): TGTGCCAGCAGCCAAGACGGGACTAGCGGGGTCAAAAAGGCAGATACGCAGTATTTT.